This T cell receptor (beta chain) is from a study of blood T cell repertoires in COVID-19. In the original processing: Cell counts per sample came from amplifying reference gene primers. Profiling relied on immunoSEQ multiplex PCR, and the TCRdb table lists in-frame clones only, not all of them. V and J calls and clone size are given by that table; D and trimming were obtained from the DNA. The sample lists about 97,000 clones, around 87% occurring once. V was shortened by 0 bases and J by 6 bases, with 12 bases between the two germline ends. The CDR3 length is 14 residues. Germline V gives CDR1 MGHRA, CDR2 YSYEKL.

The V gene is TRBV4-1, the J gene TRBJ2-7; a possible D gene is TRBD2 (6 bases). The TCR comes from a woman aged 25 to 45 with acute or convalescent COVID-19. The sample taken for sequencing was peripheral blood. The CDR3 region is CASSQDGGRGEQYF. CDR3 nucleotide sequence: TGCGCCAGCAGCCAAGATGGGGGGAGAGGCGAGCAGTACTTC.